This TCR beta chain is drawn from a study of T cell responses to AZD1222 COVID-19 vaccine. Findings and caveats of the study: Close to half of spike-specific TCRs reportedly recognize unmutated variant regions. Once two AZD1222 doses were given, Spike-specific TCR breadth and depth went up. Donor demographics were predominantly white British with a female majority; clonal diversity may be underestimated.

As for this clone: Its antigen is unknown.

Losses at the gene ends were 4 bases for V and 5 bases for J; bases not matched to a gene: 6. Germline-derived CDR1 and CDR2 are MNHEY and SVGEGT. This CDR3 has 15 amino acids. The table came from immunoSEQ multiplex PCR; TCRdb's copy has only in-frame clones and leaves some out. The data show hundreds of thousands of clones, roughly 91% seen once. The source is an adult in good health. The source material was peripheral blood, sampled on day 0 of MenACWY control vaccination. The chain employs TRBV6-2 or TRBV6-3 and TRBJ2-2, with TRBD2 identical over 8 bases. CDR3 sequence: CASSSHTSGTGELFF. For the CDR3, the DNA is TGTGCCAGCAGTTCCCATACTAGCGGTACCGGGGAGCTGTTTTTT.